Listed below are T cell receptor beta chains from one sample, sequenced in a study of OX40 agonist ivuxolimab in advanced cancers. Profiling relied on immunoSEQ multiplex PCR, and the TCRdb table lists in-frame clones only, not all of them. The sample holds around 140,000 clones, 85% to 95% seen once. Sequencing was performed on CD4+ or CD8+ T cells sorted from blood, taken in a trial of the OX40 agonist ivuxolimab. The source is an adult with an advanced solid tumor such as melanoma, head and neck, liver or kidney cancer. Each CDR3 is given with its conserved first and last residue. Each record gives: J gene, clone size, D gene, V gene, CDR3 protein, CDR3 DNA. A D gene is named only where the DNA matches it firmly. Only some rows state a clone size, as once, few, many or a class for expanded clones.

TRBJ1-5 . . TRBV5-1 CASSLDGPRNQPQHF TGCGCCAGCAGCCTGGATGGACCGCGCAATCAGCCCCAGCATTTT
TRBJ2-7 . . TRBV15 CATSRYAQFYEQYF TGTGCCACCAGCCGCTATGCCCAATTTTACGAGCAGTACTTC
TRBJ2-6 . . TRBV28 CASSLMQAGSGANVLTF TGTGCCAGCAGTTTAATGCAGGCTGGTTCTGGGGCCAACGTCCTGACTTTC
TRBJ2-1 . TRBD2 TRBV5-4 CASSLPSGGFNEQFF TGTGCCAGCAGCCTGCCTAGCGGGGGGTTCAATGAGCAGTTCTTC
TRBJ2-7 . . TRBV7-9 CASSSGTNRALGNEQYF TGTGCCAGCAGCTCCGGGACCAACAGGGCCCTGGGGAACGAGCAGTACTTC
TRBJ2-3 . TRBD2 TRBV11-2 CASSPGLAITDTQYF TGTGCCAGCAGCCCTGGACTAGCGATCACAGATACGCAGTATTTT
TRBJ1-1 few TRBD1 TRBV18 CASSPQGGPPEAFF TGTGCCAGCTCGCCGCAGGGGGGGCCCCCTGAAGCTTTCTTT
TRBJ2-7 . . TRBV18 CASSPIYEQYF TGTGCCAGCTCACCGATCTACGAGCAGTACTTC
TRBJ2-3 . . TRBV2 CASISYGADTQYF TGTGCCAGCATCTCATATGGGGCAGATACGCAGTATTTT
TRBJ2-1 . . TRBV4-3 CASGRGANSNEQFF TGCGCCAGCGGTCGGGGGGCAAATAGCAATGAGCAGTTCTTC
TRBJ1-2 . TRBD1 TRBV6-6 CASSLDRVHGYTF TGTGCCAGCAGTCTCGACAGGGTCCATGGCTACACCTTC
TRBJ1-4 . . TRBV11-2 CASSLGRRPTGEKLFF TGTGCCAGCAGCTTAGGACGGCGGCCTACAGGGGAAAAACTGTTTTTT
TRBJ2-3 . . TRBV5-1 CASTTTGAYSTDTQYF TGCGCCAGCACGACCACGGGAGCCTATAGCACAGATACGCAGTATTTT
TRBJ1-1 . . TRBV6-5 CASSPPNTEAFF TGTGCCAGCAGTCCCCCGAACACTGAAGCTTTCTTT
TRBJ1-5 . . TRBV5-1 CASSPSGSWNQPQHF TGCGCCAGCAGCCCTAGTGGCTCTTGGAATCAGCCCCAGCATTTT
TRBJ1-5 . TRBD1 TRBV30 CAWRATGHQPQHF TGTGCCTGGAGGGCGACAGGGCACCAGCCCCAGCATTTT
TRBJ1-5 . . TRBV15 CATSNILQGRSNQPQHF TGTGCCACCAGCAATATACTACAGGGCCGGAGCAATCAGCCCCAGCATTTT
TRBJ1-4 . . TRBV4-2 CASSRTRRVEGEKLFF TGTGCCAGCAGCCGGACCCGTAGGGTTGAGGGTGAAAAACTGTTTTTT
TRBJ2-1 . TRBD2 TRBV29-1 CSVEVGSAGDMQFF TGCAGCGTTGAAGTCGGATCAGCGGGAGATATGCAGTTCTTC
TRBJ1-1 . . TRBV16 CASSLVRLGYEAFF TGTGCCAGCAGCCTTGTGAGGTTAGGCTATGAAGCTTTCTTT
TRBJ2-1 . TRBD2 TRBV7-6 CASSPRGEVVNEQFF TGTGCCAGCAGCCCCCGGGGGGAGGTGGTCAATGAGCAGTTCTTC
TRBJ2-7 . TRBD1 TRBV5-4 CASSFYQGAGYEQYF TGTGCCAGCAGCTTCTACCAGGGGGCGGGGTACGAGCAGTACTTC
TRBJ2-2 . TRBD2 TRBV28 CASSFNGRGRAFNTGELFF TGTGCCAGCAGTTTCAATGGACGGGGGAGGGCCTTCAACACCGGGGAGCTGTTTTTT
TRBJ1-5 . . TRBV19 CASSRVATGLSQPQHF TGTGCCAGTAGCCGAGTTGCGACAGGCTTAAGTCAGCCCCAGCATTTT
TRBJ1-1 . . TRBV9 CASSVVRGNTEAFF TGTGCCAGCAGCGTAGTGCGGGGTAACACTGAAGCTTTCTTT
TRBJ1-1 . . TRBV7-2 CASSNPSIEAFF TGTGCCAGCAGCAACCCTAGCATTGAAGCTTTCTTT
TRBJ1-1 . . TRBV4-3 CASSQVRDTEAFF TGCGCCAGCAGCCAAGTAAGGGACACTGAAGCTTTCTTT
TRBJ1-4 once TRBD1 TRBV5-1 CASSLADRGRTNEKLFF TGCGCCAGCAGCTTGGCCGACAGGGGGAGGACTAATGAAAAACTGTTTTTT
TRBJ1-5 . . TRBV19 CASSIPQFHQPQHF TGTGCCAGTAGTATTCCCCAGTTTCATCAGCCCCAGCATTTT
TRBJ1-1 . . TRBV21-1 CASSKAPTMNTEAFF TGTGCCAGCAGCAAAGCCCCCACCATGAACACTGAAGCTTTCTTT
TRBJ2-5 . TRBD1 TRBV27 CASSLLFRGQFQETQYF TGTGCCAGCAGTTTATTGTTCCGGGGACAGTTTCAAGAGACCCAGTACTTC
TRBJ1-1 once . TRBV19 CASSIGVMNTEAFF TGTGCCAGTAGTATTGGGGTCATGAACACTGAAGCTTTCTTT
TRBJ2-1 . TRBD1 TRBV5-5 CASSSSGTGRFF TGTGCCAGCAGCTCCAGTGGGACAGGGAGGTTCTTC